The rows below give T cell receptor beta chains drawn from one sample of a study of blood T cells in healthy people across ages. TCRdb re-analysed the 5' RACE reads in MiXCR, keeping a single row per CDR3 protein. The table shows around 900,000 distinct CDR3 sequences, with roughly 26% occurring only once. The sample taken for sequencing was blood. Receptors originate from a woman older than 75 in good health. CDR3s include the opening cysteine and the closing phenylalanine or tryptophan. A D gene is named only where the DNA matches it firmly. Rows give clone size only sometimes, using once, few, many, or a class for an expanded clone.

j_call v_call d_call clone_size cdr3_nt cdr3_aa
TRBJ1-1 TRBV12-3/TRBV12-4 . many TGTGCCAGCAGTTCAGGAATGAACACTGAAGCTTTCTTT CASSSGMNTEAFF
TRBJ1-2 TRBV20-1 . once TGCAGTATCAAACGGGGGCGCGGCTATGGCTACACCTTC CSIKRGRGYGYTF
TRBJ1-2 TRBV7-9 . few TGTGCCAGCAGCTTGGCAGGGGCTTTTGGCTACACCTTC CASSLAGAFGYTF
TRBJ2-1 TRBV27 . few TGTGCCAGTACGCCGGTGGCGCCGAGCTCCTACAATGAGCAGTTCTTC CASTPVAPSSYNEQFF
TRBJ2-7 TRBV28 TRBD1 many TGTGCCAGCACTCGGGACAGAGTAGTATACGAGCAGTACTTC CASTRDRVVYEQYF
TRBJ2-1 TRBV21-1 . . TGTGCCAACTTGATCCAGCGGGGGGCGGACAGGGAGCAGTTCTTC CANLIQRGADREQFF
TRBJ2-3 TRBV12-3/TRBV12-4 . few TGTGCCAGCAGTTTAAGCGGAGGGAGCGCAGATACGCAGTATTTT CASSLSGGSADTQYF
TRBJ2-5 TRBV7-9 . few TGTGCCAGCAGCTTAGCGAGTAGGGAGACCCAGTACTTC CASSLASRETQYF
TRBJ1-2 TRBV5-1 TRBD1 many TGCGCCAGCAGCCGGGACAGTTGGTCCTATGGCTACACCTTC CASSRDSWSYGYTF
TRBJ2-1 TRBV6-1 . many TGTGCCAGCAGTGAAAGGTCGAATCGAAGGGGCAGCAATGAGCAGTTCTTC CASSERSNRRGSNEQFF
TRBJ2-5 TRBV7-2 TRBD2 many TGTGCCAGCAGCCGTAGCGGGGTGGGAGAGACCCAGTACTTC CASSRSGVGETQYF
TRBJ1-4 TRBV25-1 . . TGTGCCAGCAGTGAAACGCGGACCCTACCTGAAAAACTGTTTTTT CASSETRTLPEKLFF
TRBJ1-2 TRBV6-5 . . TGTGCCAGCAGTTTCGCCAGGGGTTCCGGTGGCTACACCTTC CASSFARGSGGYTF
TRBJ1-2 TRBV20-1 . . TGCAGTGCTAAGGTTTTCGGAGCGAACTATGGCTACACCTTC CSAKVFGANYGYTF
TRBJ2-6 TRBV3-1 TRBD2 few TGTGCCAGCAGCTGGGGATGGGCTAGCGGGGGGACCTCTGGGGCCAACGTCCTGACTTTC CASSWGWASGGTSGANVLTF
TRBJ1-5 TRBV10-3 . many TGTGCCATCAAGGATCAGCCCCAGCATTTT CAIKDQPQHF
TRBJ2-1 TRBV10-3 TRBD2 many TGTGCCATCAGTACGCCTGGGGGGGGTACATGGAATGAGCAGTTCTTC CAISTPGGGTWNEQFF
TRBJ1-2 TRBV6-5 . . TGTGCCAGCAGTACTGGGACAAATGGCTACACCTTC CASSTGTNGYTF
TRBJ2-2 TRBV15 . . TGTGCCACCAGCAGAGGGGAGGGGGCAAGCACCGGGGAGCTGTTTTTT CATSRGEGASTGELFF
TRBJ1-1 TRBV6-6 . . TGTGCCAGCACCCGGGTGGGGGGTACTGCTTTCTTT CASTRVGGTAFF
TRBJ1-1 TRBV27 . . TGTGCCAGCAGTAGGCACGAGGGGCTATACACTGAAGCTTTCTTT CASSRHEGLYTEAFF
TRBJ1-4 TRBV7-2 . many TGTGCCAGCAGGGAAGGGAGGGTGGCTGAAAAACTGTTTTTT CASREGRVAEKLFF
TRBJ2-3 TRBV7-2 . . TGTGCCAGCAGCAAAATAGTTGCGGATACGCAGTATTTT CASSKIVADTQYF
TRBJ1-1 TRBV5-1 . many TGCGCCAGCAGCTTACCGACCCAGAACACTGAAGCTTTCTTT CASSLPTQNTEAFF
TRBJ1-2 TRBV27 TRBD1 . TGTGCCAGCAGCCCCACCGGGACAGGGGGAGGAGGCTACACCTTC CASSPTGTGGGGYTF
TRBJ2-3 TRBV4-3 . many TGCGCCAGCAGCCAAACTTACGGCGGGGGCGGATACACAGATACGCAGTATTTT CASSQTYGGGGYTDTQYF
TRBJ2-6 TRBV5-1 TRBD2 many TGCGCCAGCAGCATCTGGACTAGCGGCCCTGGGGCCAACGTCCTGACTTTC CASSIWTSGPGANVLTF
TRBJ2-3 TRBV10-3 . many TGTGCCATCAGTGGCGGAGGGGCCGAAGTCACAGATACGCAGTATTTT CAISGGGAEVTDTQYF
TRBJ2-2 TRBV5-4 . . TGTGCCAGCAGCGCCGCAGGGAGTGCCGGGGAGCTGTTTTTT CASSAAGSAGELFF
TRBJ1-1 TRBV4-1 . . TGCGCCAGCAGTCAAGTTCAGGGCCAAACTGAAGCTTTCTTT CASSQVQGQTEAFF
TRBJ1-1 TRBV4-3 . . TGCGCCAGCAGCCTTTCAGGCAGGGCTGGCACTGAAGCTTTCTTT CASSLSGRAGTEAFF
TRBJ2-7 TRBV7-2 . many TGTGCCAGCAGTGCCAAAGGAGGGGGCCGCGAGCAGTACTTC CASSAKGGGREQYF
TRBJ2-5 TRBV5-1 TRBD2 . TGCGCCAGCACCCTCCAGTGGGGGGGTGGAGAGACCCAGTACTTC CASTLQWGGGETQYF
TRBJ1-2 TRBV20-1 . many TGCAGTGCCATTCCCGGGACACTGCGAGTTGGCTACACCTTC CSAIPGTLRVGYTF
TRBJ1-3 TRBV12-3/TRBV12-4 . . TGTGCCAGCAGAATTGGGTTGTACAGGACCTCTGGAAACACCATATATTTT CASRIGLYRTSGNTIYF
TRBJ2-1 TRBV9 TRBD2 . TGTGCCAGCAGCGCCGGGACTAGCGGGGGCGGCTCCAACTTC CASSAGTSGGGSNF
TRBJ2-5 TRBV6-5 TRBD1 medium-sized TGTGCCAGCAGAGGGACAGTAGAGACCCAGTACTTC CASRGTVETQYF
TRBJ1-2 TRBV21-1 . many TGTGCCAGCAGACTATTACCGGGACGGGGGAATAATGGCTACACCTTC CASRLLPGRGNNGYTF
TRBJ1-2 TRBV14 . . TGTGCCAGCAGCCAAGCTCTAATGCGGGGCTACACCTTC CASSQALMRGYTF
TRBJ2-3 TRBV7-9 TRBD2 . TGTGCCAGCAGCTTAAGCTCCCTAGCGGTGGCCACAGATACGCAGTATTTT CASSLSSLAVATDTQYF
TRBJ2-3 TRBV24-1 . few TGTACCACCAGTGATTTGGGACAAAACTGGGCAGATACGCAGTATTTT CTTSDLGQNWADTQYF
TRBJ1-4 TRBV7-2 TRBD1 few TGTGCCAGCAGCTTAGCATTGGGGCAGGGGGCTCGAAAACTGTTTTTT CASSLALGQGARKLFF
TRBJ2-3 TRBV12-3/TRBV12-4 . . TGTGCCAGCAGCCCAGACGGCACCCTTAGCACAGATGTGCAATATTTT CASSPDGTLSTDVQYF
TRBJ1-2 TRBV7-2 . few TGTGCCAGCAGCTCCTTCGGTGGGACCCATGGCTACACCTTC CASSSFGGTHGYTF
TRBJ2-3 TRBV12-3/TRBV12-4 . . TGTGCCAGCGGACGGGAGATCAGAGCAGATACGCAGTATTTT CASGREIRADTQYF
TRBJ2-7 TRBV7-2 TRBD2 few TGTGCCAGCAGCTTGAAGGGACTAGCGTGCTCCTACGAGCAGTACTTC CASSLKGLACSYEQYF
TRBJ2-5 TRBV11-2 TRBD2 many TGTGCCAGCAGCCCCGGGGGGAAGGGTGAAGAGACCCAGTACTTC CASSPGGKGEETQYF
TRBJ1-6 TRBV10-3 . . TGTGCCATCAGTGCGGAGGGGATTCAGGCACCCCTCCACTTT CAISAEGIQAPLHF
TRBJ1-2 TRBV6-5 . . TGTGCCAGCAGCCAGAAAGCCTACTATGGCTACACCTTC CASSQKAYYGYTF
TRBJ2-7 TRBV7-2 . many TGTGCCAGCAGCCCCCAATGGGGGGACTACGAGCAGTACTTC CASSPQWGDYEQYF
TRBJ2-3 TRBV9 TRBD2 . TGTGCCAGCAGCGTAGATCAGGGGAGCGGGAGTGGAGGAGATACGCAGTATTTT CASSVDQGSGSGGDTQYF
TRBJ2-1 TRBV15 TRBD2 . TGTGCCACCAGCAGAGTCGCGGGAGGGAACAATGAGCAGTTCTTC CATSRVAGGNNEQFF
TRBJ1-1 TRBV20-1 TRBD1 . TGCAGTGCTCAGGGGGGGGGAGTAGGGACTGAAGCTTTCTTT CSAQGGGVGTEAFF